These T cell receptor beta chains were read from a single sample in a study. TCRdb reprocessed the 5' RACE reads via MiXCR and lists one record per CDR3 protein. The sample lists about 41,000 distinct CDR3 sequences, approximately 31% occurring once. Sequencing input: memory CD4+ T cells sorted from a lymph node. These TCRs come from a female donor with breast cancer. Each CDR3 is given with its conserved first and last residue. The D gene is left open where the match is weak. The size field is filled for only some rows; it gives once, few, many or a size class.

D	V	size	J	DNA	CDR3
-	TRBV4-3	-	TRBJ2-3	TGCGCCAGCAGGCTGTCCAGGGTGACAGATACGCAGTATTTT	CASRLSRVTDTQYF
-	TRBV6-2/TRBV6-3	few	TRBJ2-5	TGTGCCAGCAGTTACTCGATTGGGGGCCAAGAGACCCAGTACTTC	CASSYSIGGQETQYF
-	TRBV5-1	medium-sized	TRBJ2-5	TGCGCCAGCAGCTTGGAAGGAGAGACCCAGTACTTC	CASSLEGETQYF
-	TRBV29-1	-	TRBJ2-5	TGCAGCGTATACATGTCGGTTCGGGAGACCCAGTACTTC	CSVYMSVRETQYF
-	TRBV27	once	TRBJ2-7	TGTGCCAGCAGTATATCGGCGGATACACCCTACGAGCAGTACTTC	CASSISADTPYEQYF
-	TRBV5-4	-	TRBJ2-1	TGTGCCAGCAGCTTCGACTCCCACAATGAGCAGTTCTTC	CASSFDSHNEQFF
-	TRBV20-1	few	TRBJ2-5	TGCAGTGCTAGAACAGACAGCCAAGAGACCCAGTACTTC	CSARTDSQETQYF
-	TRBV29-1	few	TRBJ2-7	TGCAGCGTTGCGACAAGCTACGAGCAGTACTTC	CSVATSYEQYF
TRBD1	TRBV6-2/TRBV6-3	few	TRBJ2-2	TGTGCCAGCAGTGACACAGGGGTCACCGGGGAGCTGTTTTTT	CASSDTGVTGELFF
-	TRBV7-8	few	TRBJ1-1	TGTGCCAGCAGCTTAGATCCAGGGACCGAAGCTTTCTTT	CASSLDPGTEAFF
-	TRBV12-3/TRBV12-4	-	TRBJ1-2	TGTGCCAGCAGTTTCATGGACAGTTCCGGCGGCTACACCTTC	CASSFMDSSGGYTF
-	TRBV3-1	-	TRBJ1-1	TGTGCCAGCAGCCAAGACCCAGGGTACGGGGGTCTCTACACTGAAGCTTTCTTT	CASSQDPGYGGLYTEAFF